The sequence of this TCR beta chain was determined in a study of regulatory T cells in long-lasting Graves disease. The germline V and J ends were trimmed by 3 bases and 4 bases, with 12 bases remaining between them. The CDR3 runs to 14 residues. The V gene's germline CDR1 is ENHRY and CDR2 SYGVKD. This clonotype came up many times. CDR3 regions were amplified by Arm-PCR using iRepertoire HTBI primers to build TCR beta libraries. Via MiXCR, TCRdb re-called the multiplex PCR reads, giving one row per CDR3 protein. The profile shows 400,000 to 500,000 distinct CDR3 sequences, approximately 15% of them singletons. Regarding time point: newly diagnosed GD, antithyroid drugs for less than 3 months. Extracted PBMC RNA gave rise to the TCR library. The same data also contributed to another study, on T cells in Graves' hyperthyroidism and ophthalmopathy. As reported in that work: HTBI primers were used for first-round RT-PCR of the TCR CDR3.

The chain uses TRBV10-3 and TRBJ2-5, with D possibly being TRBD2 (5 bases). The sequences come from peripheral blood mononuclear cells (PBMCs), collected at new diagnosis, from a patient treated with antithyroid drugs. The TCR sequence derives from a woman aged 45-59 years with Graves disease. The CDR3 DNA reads TGTGCCATCAGTGACGGTAGGAGGCCAGAGACCCAGTACTTC. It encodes CAISDGRRPETQYF.